This passage covers 23 T cell receptor beta chains from one sample sequenced in a study of T cells in narcolepsy. The data were produced by immunoSEQ multiplex PCR, yet TCRdb's version contains in-frame clones alone and is incomplete. The top ten hold less than 1.5% of the sample, which has just over 40,000 clones, 70% to 90% seen once. The sample consisted of CD45RA- memory CD4+ T cells from PBMCs. These receptors all stem from a human donor with narcolepsy.

A few counts support this clone. V is TRBV2 and J is TRBJ2-1; TRBD1 aligns across 9 bases. Germline CDR1 is SNHLY and CDR2 is FYNNEI. The V and J ends lost 6 bases and 10 bases, in that order; junction bases with no gene match: 1. The CDR3 length is 11 residues. This CDR3 is CASRGQGEQFF. The CDR3 DNA is TGTGCCAGCAGGGGACAGGGAGAGCAGTTCTTC.

The rearrangement links TRBV2 to TRBJ1-2; D remains ambiguous. Germline V gene lookup returns CDR1 SNHLY and CDR2 FYNNEI. Between the trimmed V and J ends, which lost 0 bases and 7 bases, there was a span of 6 bases. CDR3 length: 12 residues. The CDR3 here is CASSEAAVGYTF. As DNA, the CDR3 is TGTGCCAGCAGTGAAGCCGCGGTTGGCTACACCTTC.

The chain is built from TRBV14 and TRBJ1-4, with a possible D match to TRBD1 (6 bases). CDR3 length: 14 amino acids. Germline V lookup: CDR1 SGHDN, CDR2 FVKESK. Trimming shortened V by 1 base and J by 7 bases, and 10 bases separated the two germline ends. The chain's CDR3 is CASSQGRGSEKLFF. The CDR3 DNA is TGTGCCAGCAGCCAAGGCAGGGGAAGTGAAAAACTGTTTTTT.

In its sample, this clone was seen once. The V and J genes are TRBV5-4 and TRBJ1-4; weak D call: TRBD1 (6 bases). The germline V gene has CDR1 SGHNT and CDR2 YYREEE (reference sequence). This CDR3 has 15 residues. V shed 4 bases and J shed 8 bases, with 18 bases lying between them. CDR3 bases: TGTGCCAGCAGCCCAAAGGGAGGGGGTGACGAAAAACTGTTTTTT. It specifies CASSPKGGGDEKLFF.

The chain links TRBV14 to TRBJ1-5, with D hard to call. The CDR3 has 13 residues. Germline V gives CDR1 SGHDN, CDR2 FVKESK. V was clipped by 2 bases and J by 7 bases, with 9 bases between them. CDR3 nucleotides: TGTGCCAGCAGCCAACGCCTCGGGCAGCCCCAGCATTTT. Residues: CASSQRLGQPQHF.

In DNA, the CDR3 is TGCGCCAGCAGCCAACTGGGACTAGCGCACTACGAGCAGTACTTC. This encodes CASSQLGLAHYEQYF. The genes are TRBV4-1 and TRBJ2-7; 10 nucleotides line up with TRBD2. The CDR3 covers 15 residues. V lost 2 bases, J lost 3 bases, and 4 bases stayed unmatched. CDR1 MGHRA and CDR2 YSYEKL come from the germline V gene.

On this clone: Different DNA sequences within this sample yield the same CDR3. The gene calls are TRBV9 and TRBJ2-1; 16 nucleotides align to TRBD2. V shed 3 bases, J shed 6 bases, and the junction held 9 bases outside the gene matches. This CDR3 is 18 amino acids long. Per germline, CDR1 SGDLS and CDR2 YYNGEE. CDR3 DNA sequence: TGTGCCAGCAGCGAGGGGACTAGCGGGAGGGCCTATGGCAATGAGCAGTTCTTC. Translating gives CASSEGTSGRAYGNEQFF.

This sequence joins TRBV27 and TRBJ1-3, with 8 bases identical to TRBD1. From germline, CDR1 is MNHEY and CDR2 SMNVEV (reference sequence). V was pared by 10 bases and J by 2 bases, with 7 bases of the junction left unmatched. The CDR3 sequence is 14 residues long. CDR3 loop: CATKDRAAGNTIYF. The DNA of the CDR3 is TGTGCCACCAAGGACAGGGCGGCTGGAAACACCATATATTTT.

This chain connects TRBV27 to TRBJ2-2; unclear D gene. V lost 4 bases to trimming and J lost 1 base, with 7 bases between them. Germline CDR1 and CDR2: MNHEY and SMNVEV (reference sequence). The CDR3 loop spans 14 amino acids. CDR3 region: CASSSLGNTGELFF. The CDR3 DNA reads as TGTGCCAGCAGTTCTCTAGGGAACACCGGGGAGCTGTTTTTT.

The chain recombines TRBV20-1 with TRBJ1-2; no reliable D call. This CDR3 contains 10 residues. The V end was cut by 6 bases, the J end by 7 bases, with 9 bases between. CDR1 DFQATT and CDR2 SNEGSKA come from the germline V gene (reference sequence). DNA of the CDR3: TGCAGTGCGGTCACGGGTGGCTACACCTTC. This translates into CSAVTGGYTF.

This chain joins TRBV19 and TRBJ2-1; 7 positions agree with TRBD2. Per the germline V gene, CDR1 is LNHDA and CDR2 is SQIVND (reference sequence). The CDR3 sequence is 14 residues long. V trimming: 3 bases; J trimming: 5 bases; junction bases outside the gene matches: 4. The CDR3 loop reads CASSMGGAHNEQFF. In nucleotides, the CDR3 is TGTGCCAGTAGTATGGGAGGGGCCCACAATGAGCAGTTCTTC.

This rearrangement joins TRBV7-8 to TRBJ1-5; a possible D gene is TRBD1 (5 bases). The V gene lost 5 bases and the J gene lost 2 bases, with 10 bases spanning the gap. The CDR3 is made up of 14 amino acids. The germline V gene encodes CDR1 SGHVS and CDR2 FQNEAQ. The DNA for the CDR3 is TGTGCCAGCAGCCCTAGACAGCGCAATCAGCCCCAGCATTTT. As protein: CASSPRQRNQPQHF.

The chain recombines TRBV21-1 with TRBJ2-7; the listed D gene, TRBD2, was not tested against the DNA. TRBV21-1 is tagged as a pseudogene. This CDR3 is built from 17 residues. CDR3: CASSPRATSDRSYEQYF. CDR3 coding DNA: TGTGCCAGCAGCCCCCGGGCAACTAGCGATAGGAGCTACGAGCAGTACTTC.

A single count supports this clone. CDR3 nucleotides: TGTGCCAGCAGCTTCCGCAGGGGGGCTACCTACGAGCAGTACTTC. Translated, it gives CASSFRRGATYEQYF. This chain uses TRBV5-8 with TRBJ2-7; a possible D gene is TRBD1 (7 bases). Trimming took off 2 bases at V and 2 bases at J, with 14 bases between the two ends. CDR3 length: 15 residues. Germline CDR1 reads SGHTS; CDR2 reads YDEGEE.

The V gene is TRBV7-8, the J gene TRBJ2-3; TRBD2 matches 7 bases. Germline CDR1 SGHVS, CDR2 FQNEAQ. The J segment lost 4 bases and the V segment lost 2 bases, leaving 6 bases of the junction unmatched. The CDR3 loop spans 15 amino acids. The CDR3 is CASSLRDYGSDTQYF. The CDR3 DNA reads as TGTGCCAGCAGCTTACGGGACTACGGGTCAGATACGCAGTATTTT.

The V gene is TRBV7-8, the J gene TRBJ1-1; D call uncertain. Germline lookup yields CDR1 SGHVS and CDR2 FQNEAQ. The ends were cut back, 3 bases at V and 0 bases at J, with 8 bases in the middle. The CDR3 totals 14 residues. The CDR3 coding sequence is TGTGCCAGCAGCTTCAGCAGAATGAACACTGAAGCTTTCTTT. Encoded protein: CASSFSRMNTEAFF. Looking up the rest from reference TRBV7-8 and TRBJ1-1 gives the full variable domain: GAGVSQSPRYKVAKRGQDVALRCDPISGHVSLFWYQQALGQGPEFLTYFQNEAQLDKSGLPSDRFFAERPEGSVSTLKIQRTQQEDSAVYLCASSFSRMNTEAFFGQGTRLTVV.

V and J are TRBV2 and TRBJ2-3; D gene ambiguous. Per germline, CDR1 SNHLY and CDR2 FYNNEI. The CDR3 runs to 12 residues. Between the trimmed V and J ends, which lost 7 bases and 4 bases, there was a span of 9 bases. CDR3 sequence (DNA): TGTGCCAGCAAGCTCGGCGCAGATACGCAGTATTTT. Its protein product is CASKLGADTQYF.

The J gene is TRBJ1-1, the V gene TRBV18; D not certain. Germline-derived CDR1 and CDR2 are KGHSH and LQKENI. V lost 2 bases and J 3 bases, leaving 7 bases between the germline ends. The CDR3 runs to 13 residues. The CDR3 DNA follows: TGTGCCAGCTCACCAAAAGAGGACACTGAAGCTTTCTTT. As protein: CASSPKEDTEAFF.

The chain carries TRBV6-1 and TRBJ1-5; no firm D call. Between the trimmed V and J ends, which lost 5 bases and 5 bases, there was a span of 10 bases. The CDR3 covers 13 residues. In germline, CDR1 is MNHNS, CDR2 SASEGT. The CDR3 is CASSPAADQPQHF. For the CDR3, the DNA is TGTGCCAGCAGTCCCGCAGCTGATCAGCCCCAGCATTTT.

V and J are TRBV7-6 and TRBJ2-1, with no clear D. The germline CDR1 and CDR2 sequences are SGHVS and FNYEAQ. The CDR3 spans 15 residues. Trimming cost V 0 bases and J 12 bases, with 18 bases left between them. The CDR3 sequence is CASSLANSPWDGQFF. CDR3 DNA: TGTGCCAGCAGCTTAGCAAACAGCCCATGGGATGGGCAGTTCTTC.

The V and J genes are TRBV7-2 and TRBJ1-1; possibly TRBD1 for D (6 bases). Germline CDR1 and CDR2: SGHTA and FQGNSA. The V end lost 6 bases, the J end lost 6 bases, and 17 bases lay between the germline ends. The CDR3 spans 14 residues. The CDR3 DNA follows: TGTGCCAGCAGTTCACAGGGACTTGGAGCTGAAGCTTTCTTT. Residues: CASSSQGLGAEAFF.

This sequence joins TRBV12-5 and TRBJ2-3; TRBD1 is a possible D gene (5 bases). Germline V gene lookup returns CDR1 LGHNT and CDR2 FRNRAP. This CDR3 region has 13 residues. Trimming pared 3 bases from V and 6 bases from J, leaving 10 bases between. This CDR3 reads CASGFGKGDTQYF. CDR3 nucleotides: TGTGCTAGTGGTTTTGGAAAGGGGGATACGCAGTATTTT. Based on the CDR3 plus reference TRBV12-5 and TRBJ2-3, the full variable domain is DARVTQTPRHKVTEMGQEVTMRCQPILGHNTVFWYRQTMMQGLELLAYFRNRAPLDDSGMPKDRFSAEMPDATLATLKIQPSEPRDSAVYFCASGFGKGDTQYFGPGTRLTVL.

The chain is built from TRBV4-2 and TRBJ2-3, with D unresolved. Between the trimmed V and J ends, which lost 0 bases and 6 bases, there was a span of 16 bases. CDR3 size: 16 residues. CDR1 and CDR2 (germline): LGHNA, YNFKEQ. The CDR3: CASSQEAARFADTQYF. The CDR3, as DNA: TGTGCCAGCAGCCAAGAGGCTGCCAGGTTTGCTGATACGCAGTATTTT.